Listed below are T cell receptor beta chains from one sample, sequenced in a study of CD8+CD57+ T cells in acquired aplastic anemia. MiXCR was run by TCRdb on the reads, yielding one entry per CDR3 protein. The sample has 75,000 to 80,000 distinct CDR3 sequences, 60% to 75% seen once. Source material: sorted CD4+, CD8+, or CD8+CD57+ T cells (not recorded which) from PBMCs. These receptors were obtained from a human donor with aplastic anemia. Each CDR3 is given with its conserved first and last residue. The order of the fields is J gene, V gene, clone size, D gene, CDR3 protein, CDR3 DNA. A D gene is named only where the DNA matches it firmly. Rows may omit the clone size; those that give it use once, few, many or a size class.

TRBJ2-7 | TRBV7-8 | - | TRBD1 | CASSSRQGPSYEQYF | TGTGCCAGCAGCTCTCGACAGGGCCCGTCCTACGAGCAGTACTTC
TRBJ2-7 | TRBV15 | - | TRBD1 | CATSRTGTGFYEQYF | TGTGCCACCAGCAGGACCGGGACAGGGTTCTACGAGCAGTACTTC
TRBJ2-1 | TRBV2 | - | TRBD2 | CARRPAGYNEQFF | TGTGCCAGAAGACCAGCGGGGTACAATGAGCAGTTCTTC
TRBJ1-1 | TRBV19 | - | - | CASSMGRLEAFF | TGTGCCAGTAGTATGGGACGGTTGGAAGCTTTCTTT
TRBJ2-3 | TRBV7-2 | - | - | CASSLARGTTDTQYF | TGTGCCAGCAGCTTAGCCCGCGGGACCACAGATACGCAGTATTTT
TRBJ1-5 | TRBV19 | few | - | CASNPTGYVNQPQHF | TGTGCCAGTAACCCTACAGGGTACGTCAATCAGCCCCAGCATTTT
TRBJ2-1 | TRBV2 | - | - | CASSVSNEQFF | TGTGCCAGCAGTGTTTCTAATGAGCAGTTCTTC
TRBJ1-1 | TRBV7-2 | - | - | CASSLVRTEAFF | TGTGCCAGCAGCTTAGTTCGCACTGAAGCTTTCTTT
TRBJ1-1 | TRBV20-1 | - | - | CSEEGGMNTEAFF | TGCAGTGAAGAGGGGGGGATGAACACTGAAGCTTTCTTT
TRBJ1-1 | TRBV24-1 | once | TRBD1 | CATLDRGRSEMNTEAFF | TGTGCCACCCTGGACAGGGGGCGCAGCGAGATGAACACTGAAGCTTTCTTT
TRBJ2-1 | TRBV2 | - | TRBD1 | CASSDTGVREQFF | TGTGCCAGCAGTGATACAGGGGTGCGGGAGCAGTTCTTC
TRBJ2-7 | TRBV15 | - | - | CATSREQGPYEQYF | TGTGCCACCAGCAGAGAACAAGGACCCTACGAGCAGTACTTC
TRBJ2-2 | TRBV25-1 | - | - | CASSEVANTGELFF | TGTGCCAGCAGTGAGGTAGCCAACACCGGGGAGCTGTTTTTT
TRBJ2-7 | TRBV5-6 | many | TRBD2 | CASSSGLVPYEQYF | TGTGCCAGCAGTTCCGGACTAGTACCCTACGAGCAGTACTTC
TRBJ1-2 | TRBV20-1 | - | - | CSAELNWDGYTF | TGCAGTGCCGAGCTTAACTGGGATGGCTACACCTTC
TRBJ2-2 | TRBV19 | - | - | CASSIGGRYTGELFF | TGTGCCAGTAGTATTGGGGGACGTTACACCGGGGAGCTGTTTTTT
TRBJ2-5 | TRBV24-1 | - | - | CATSDPRCQETQYF | TGTGCCACCAGTGATCCTAGGTGCCAAGAGACCCAGTACTTC
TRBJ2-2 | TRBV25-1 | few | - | CASSDQRDTGELFF | TGTGCCAGCAGTGATCAGCGGGACACCGGGGAGCTGTTTTTT
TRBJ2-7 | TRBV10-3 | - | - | CAISESDSSSYEQYF | TGTGCCATCAGTGAGTCGGACTCGAGCTCCTACGAGCAGTACTTC
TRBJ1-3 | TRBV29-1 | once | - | CSGMEGNTIYF | TGCAGCGGGATGGAAGGAAACACCATATATTTT
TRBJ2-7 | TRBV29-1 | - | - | CSVGMGIYEQYF | TGCAGCGTTGGAATGGGGATTTACGAGCAGTACTTC
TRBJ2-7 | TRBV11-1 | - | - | CASSLAPGLGPYEQYF | TGTGCCAGCAGCTTAGCGCCGGGACTGGGCCCCTACGAGCAGTACTTC
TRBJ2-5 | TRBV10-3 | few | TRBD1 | CAISVGQGALTQYF | TGTGCCATCAGTGTGGGACAGGGGGCCTTGACCCAGTACTTC
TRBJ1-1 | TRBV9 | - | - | CASSVVGTPGRAFF | TGTGCCAGCAGCGTAGTTGGGACGCCCGGTCGGGCTTTCTTT
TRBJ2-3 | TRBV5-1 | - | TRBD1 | CASKEGAIGGTQYF | TGCGCCAGCAAAGAGGGGGCAATAGGTGGTACGCAGTATTTT
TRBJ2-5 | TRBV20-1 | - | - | CSAQNSALGETQYF | TGCAGTGCTCAAAACAGCGCCCTGGGGGAGACCCAGTACTTC
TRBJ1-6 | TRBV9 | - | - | CASSPGSYNSPLHF | TGTGCCAGCAGCCCCGGGAGTTATAATTCACCCCTCCACTTT
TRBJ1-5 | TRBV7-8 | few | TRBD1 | CASSLVGQGGNQPQHF | TGTGCCAGCAGCTTGGTAGGACAGGGTGGTAATCAGCCCCAGCATTTT
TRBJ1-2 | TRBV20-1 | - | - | CSAKPRHGYTF | TGCAGTGCCAAACCACGACATGGCTACACCTTC
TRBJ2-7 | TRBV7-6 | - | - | CASSLEASYERYF | TGTGCCAGCAGCTTAGAGGCCAGCTACGAGCGGTACTTC
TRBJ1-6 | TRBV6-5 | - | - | CASSYGRRNDNSPLHF | TGTGCCAGCAGTTACGGTAGGAGGAATGATAATTCACCCCTCCACTTT
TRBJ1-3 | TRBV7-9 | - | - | CASSLAPGDNTIYF | TGTGCCAGCAGCTTAGCCCCAGGGGACAACACCATATATTTT
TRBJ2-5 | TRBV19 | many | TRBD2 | CASSEGVSGRPTQETQYF | TGTGCCAGTAGTGAAGGGGTTAGCGGGAGACCAACTCAAGAGACCCAGTACTTC
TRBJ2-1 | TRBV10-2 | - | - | CASKDLNNEQFF | TGCGCCAGCAAGGACCTAAACAATGAGCAGTTCTTC
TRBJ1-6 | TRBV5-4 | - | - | CASSLVANSPLHF | TGTGCCAGCAGCTTGGTTGCGAATTCACCCCTCCACTTT